A selection of T cell receptor beta chains follows, all from one sample in a study of T cell responses to AZD1222 COVID-19 vaccine. Clones were sequenced by immunoSEQ multiplex PCR, and TCRdb holds only the in-frame ones, with some missing. The sample lists over 150,000 clones, about 88% occurring once. The sample consisted of peripheral blood, taken on day 0 of AZD1222 vaccination. The receptors here all came from an adult in good health. CDR3s include the opening cysteine and the closing phenylalanine or tryptophan. A D gene is named only where the DNA matches it firmly. Expanded clones get a size class; other rows say once, few or many, or leave the size out.

clone_size: -
v_call: TRBV5-5
d_call: -
j_call: TRBJ2-3
cdr3_aa: CASSLDGAGTDTQYF
cdr3_nt: TGTGCCAGCAGCTTGGATGGGGCGGGCACAGATACGCAGTATTTT

clone_size: -
v_call: TRBV4-1
d_call: -
j_call: TRBJ2-2
cdr3_aa: CASSQEPGNTGELFF
cdr3_nt: TGCGCCAGCAGCCAAGAGCCCGGGAACACCGGGGAGCTGTTTTTT

clone_size: -
v_call: TRBV12-1
d_call: -
j_call: TRBJ2-3
cdr3_aa: CASTLKRGSDTQYF
cdr3_nt: TGTGCCAGCACCCTGAAACGGGGGTCAGATACGCAGTATTTT

clone_size: -
v_call: TRBV6-1
d_call: -
j_call: TRBJ1-5
cdr3_aa: CASSEDRSNQPQHF
cdr3_nt: TGTGCCAGCAGTGAGGACAGATCCAACCAGCCCCAGCATTTT

clone_size: -
v_call: TRBV7-9
d_call: -
j_call: TRBJ1-2
cdr3_aa: CASSPRTAPYGYTF
cdr3_nt: TGTGCCAGCAGCCCCCGGACAGCACCCTATGGCTACACCTTC

clone_size: -
v_call: TRBV7-9
d_call: -
j_call: TRBJ1-2
cdr3_aa: CASTLGGNYGYTF
cdr3_nt: TGTGCCAGCACCCTAGGGGGGAACTATGGCTACACCTTC

clone_size: -
v_call: TRBV19
d_call: -
j_call: TRBJ1-2
cdr3_aa: CASAVGGAYGYTF
cdr3_nt: TGTGCCAGTGCCGTCGGGGGGGCCTATGGCTACACCTTC

clone_size: -
v_call: TRBV28
d_call: TRBD1
j_call: TRBJ1-3
cdr3_aa: CASSSQGRIVGNTIYF
cdr3_nt: TGTGCCAGCAGTTCACAGGGGAGGATTGTTGGAAACACCATATATTTT

clone_size: -
v_call: TRBV25-1
d_call: -
j_call: TRBJ1-2
cdr3_aa: CASSEWDPGPYTF
cdr3_nt: TGTGCCAGCAGTGAATGGGACCCCGGTCCCTACACCTTC

clone_size: -
v_call: TRBV12-3/TRBV12-4
d_call: -
j_call: TRBJ1-1
cdr3_aa: CASSQVNSIEAFF
cdr3_nt: TGTGCCAGCAGTCAGGTTAACTCTATTGAAGCTTTCTTT

clone_size: -
v_call: TRBV5-6
d_call: -
j_call: TRBJ1-2
cdr3_aa: CASSLYQSSSYTF
cdr3_nt: TGTGCCAGCAGCTTGTACCAGTCCTCGAGCTACACCTTC

clone_size: -
v_call: TRBV7-2
d_call: -
j_call: TRBJ2-5
cdr3_aa: CASSLLGTQETQYF
cdr3_nt: TGTGCCAGCAGCTTATTAGGGACCCAAGAGACCCAGTACTTC

clone_size: -
v_call: TRBV5-1
d_call: TRBD1
j_call: TRBJ2-1
cdr3_aa: CASSPGQGYNEQFF
cdr3_nt: TGCGCCAGCAGCCCAGGACAGGGGTACAATGAGCAGTTCTTC

clone_size: -
v_call: TRBV6-5
d_call: -
j_call: TRBJ1-3
cdr3_aa: CASSYGTGLNTIYF
cdr3_nt: TGTGCCAGCAGTTACGGCACAGGGCTAAACACCATATATTTT

clone_size: -
v_call: TRBV28
d_call: -
j_call: TRBJ1-4
cdr3_aa: CASRQGLNEKLFF
cdr3_nt: TGTGCCAGCAGGCAGGGCCTGAATGAAAAACTGTTTTTT

clone_size: -
v_call: TRBV7-2
d_call: -
j_call: TRBJ1-1
cdr3_aa: CASSRNHAMNTEAFF
cdr3_nt: TGTGCCAGCAGTCGAAACCACGCCATGAACACTGAAGCTTTCTTT

clone_size: -
v_call: TRBV25-1
d_call: -
j_call: TRBJ2-7
cdr3_aa: CASSEPGLVDEQYF
cdr3_nt: TGTGCCAGCAGTGAACCGGGGTTAGTGGACGAGCAGTACTTC

clone_size: few
v_call: TRBV3-1/TRBV3-2
d_call: -
j_call: TRBJ1-5
cdr3_aa: CASSQGFSTEPQHF
cdr3_nt: TGTGCCAGCAGCCAAGGATTCTCTACAGAGCCCCAGCATTTT

clone_size: few
v_call: TRBV5-1
d_call: -
j_call: TRBJ2-3
cdr3_aa: CASRVGHSTDTQYF
cdr3_nt: TGCGCCAGCAGGGTGGGACATAGCACAGATACGCAGTATTTT

clone_size: -
v_call: TRBV12-3/TRBV12-4
d_call: -
j_call: TRBJ1-1
cdr3_aa: CASSDGYTEAFF
cdr3_nt: TGTGCCAGCAGTGACGGATACACTGAAGCTTTCTTT

clone_size: -
v_call: TRBV6-2/TRBV6-3
d_call: -
j_call: TRBJ2-3
cdr3_aa: CASSYGPGTSTDTQYF
cdr3_nt: TGTGCCAGCAGTTACGGGCCCGGCACTAGCACAGATACGCAGTATTTT

clone_size: -
v_call: TRBV7-2
d_call: -
j_call: TRBJ1-1
cdr3_aa: CASSLEQWMNTEAFF
cdr3_nt: TGTGCCAGCAGCTTAGAACAGTGGATGAACACTGAAGCTTTCTTT

clone_size: -
v_call: TRBV19
d_call: -
j_call: TRBJ1-5
cdr3_aa: CASTSGQANQPQHF
cdr3_nt: -

clone_size: -
v_call: TRBV10-3
d_call: TRBD1
j_call: TRBJ2-7
cdr3_aa: CAISPRQGVGEQYF
cdr3_nt: TGTGCCATCAGCCCCAGACAGGGAGTGGGCGAGCAGTACTTC

clone_size: -
v_call: TRBV28
d_call: -
j_call: TRBJ1-2
cdr3_aa: CASHVGGGDYGYTF
cdr3_nt: TGTGCCAGCCACGTCGGTGGGGGTGACTATGGCTACACCTTC

clone_size: -
v_call: TRBV2
d_call: TRBD2
j_call: TRBJ2-6
cdr3_aa: CAGLRSGGYSGANVLTF
cdr3_nt: TGTGCCGGACTCCGGAGCGGGGGCTACTCTGGGGCCAACGTCCTGACTTTC

clone_size: -
v_call: TRBV6-5
d_call: -
j_call: TRBJ2-3
cdr3_aa: CASSYEWGSTDTQYF
cdr3_nt: TGTGCCAGCAGTTATGAGTGGGGGAGCACAGATACGCAGTATTTT

clone_size: once
v_call: TRBV29-1
d_call: TRBD1
j_call: TRBJ1-2
cdr3_aa: CSVEKDRGGSVRGYTF
cdr3_nt: TGCAGCGTTGAGAAGGACAGGGGAGGCTCCGTGCGGGGCTACACCTTC

clone_size: -
v_call: TRBV15
d_call: -
j_call: TRBJ2-7
cdr3_aa: CATSRDSYEQYF
cdr3_nt: TGTGCCACCAGCAGAGACAGCTACGAGCAGTACTTC

clone_size: -
v_call: TRBV5-1
d_call: TRBD1
j_call: TRBJ1-4
cdr3_aa: CASTPGPGTGVLNEKLFF
cdr3_nt: TGCGCCAGCACACCGGGACCCGGGACAGGGGTGCTTAATGAAAAACTGTTTTTT

clone_size: -
v_call: TRBV12-3/TRBV12-4
d_call: TRBD1
j_call: TRBJ1-6
cdr3_aa: CASSSDRGSLHF
cdr3_nt: TGTGCCAGCAGTTCCGACAGGGGGTCCCTCCACTTT

clone_size: few
v_call: TRBV6-1
d_call: -
j_call: TRBJ2-3
cdr3_aa: CASSEAGGRGDTQYF
cdr3_nt: TGTGCCAGCAGTGAAGCTGGAGGGCGAGGAGATACGCAGTATTTT

clone_size: -
v_call: TRBV18
d_call: -
j_call: TRBJ1-2
cdr3_aa: CASRDSYGYTF
cdr3_nt: TGTGCCAGTAGAGACAGCTATGGCTACACCTTC

clone_size: -
v_call: TRBV5-4
d_call: TRBD1
j_call: TRBJ1-2
cdr3_aa: CASSLTGGDGYTF
cdr3_nt: TGTGCCAGCAGCTTGACAGGGGGCGATGGCTACACCTTC

clone_size: -
v_call: TRBV4-3
d_call: -
j_call: TRBJ1-4
cdr3_aa: CASSQGRGEKLFF
cdr3_nt: TGCGCCAGCAGCCAAGGTCGGGGGGAAAAACTGTTTTTT

clone_size: -
v_call: TRBV9
d_call: -
j_call: TRBJ2-3
cdr3_aa: CASSVGVGATDTQYF
cdr3_nt: TGTGCCAGCAGCGTAGGCGTCGGGGCCACAGATACGCAGTATTTT

clone_size: -
v_call: TRBV3-1/TRBV3-2
d_call: -
j_call: TRBJ1-2
cdr3_aa: CASSPSDRYGYTF
cdr3_nt: TGTGCCAGCAGCCCCTCGGACCGCTATGGCTACACCTTC

clone_size: -
v_call: TRBV12-3/TRBV12-4
d_call: -
j_call: TRBJ2-1
cdr3_aa: CASAQRAYNEQFF
cdr3_nt: TGTGCCAGTGCACAAAGGGCCTACAATGAGCAGTTCTTC